This is a list of T cell receptor beta chains from one sample in a study of beta chain features in type 1 diabetes. Assay used: immunoSEQ multiplex PCR; TCRdb lists only in-frame clones, some missing. Of roughly 170,000 clones in the sample, about 13% are singletons; the top ten hold 0.62%. The source material was central memory CD4+ T cells from blood. The receptors come from a woman under 30 in good health. Both conserved end residues are part of each CDR3. Fields, in order: V gene, J gene, D gene, clone size, CDR3 length, CDR3 DNA, CDR3 protein. A D gene is named only where the DNA matches it firmly. Clone size is not always given. Where it is, it says once, few, many or a class for expanded clones.

V: TRBV5-1; J: TRBJ2-7; D: TRBD2; size: NA; length: 14; DNA: TGCGCCAGCAGCTTGTCTCTAGCGGGAAACGAGCAGTACTTC; CDR3: CASSLSLAGNEQYF
V: TRBV30; J: TRBJ2-4; D: NA; size: few; length: 13; DNA: TGTGCCTGGAGAGGAAGGAGCGGCAACATTCAGTACTTC; CDR3: CAWRGRSGNIQYF
V: TRBV10-3; J: TRBJ2-3; D: TRBD2; size: NA; length: 16; DNA: TGTGCCATCACCCGCGGGACTAGCGGGAGAACAGATACGCAGTATTTT; CDR3: CAITRGTSGRTDTQYF
V: TRBV28; J: TRBJ2-6; D: TRBD2; size: few; length: 16; DNA: TGTGCCAGCAGGTTAGCGGGAGGGAGTGGGGCCAACGTCCTGACTTTC; CDR3: CASRLAGGSGANVLTF
V: TRBV11-1; J: TRBJ2-2; D: NA; size: few; length: 13; DNA: TGTGCCAGCAGCCGCCAGGGAAACGGGGAGCTGTTTTTT; CDR3: CASSRQGNGELFF
V: TRBV25-1; J: TRBJ1-1; D: NA; size: NA; length: 13; DNA: TGTGCCAGCGGGGGGACGGCGAACACTGAAGCTTTCTTT; CDR3: CASGGTANTEAFF
V: TRBV14; J: TRBJ1-2; D: NA; size: few; length: 16; DNA: TGTGCCAGCAGCCCGGACTTATTAAGGGGGAGCCGTGGCTACACCTTC; CDR3: CASSPDLLRGSRGYTF
V: TRBV7-9; J: TRBJ1-2; D: TRBD1; size: few; length: 16; DNA: TGTGCCAGCAGCTTAGGGTTGACAGGGAAGGACTATGGCTACACCTTC; CDR3: CASSLGLTGKDYGYTF
V: TRBV28; J: TRBJ2-1; D: NA; size: few; length: 14; DNA: TGTGCCAGCAGCCAGATTTCATTGGACAATGAGCAGTTCTTC; CDR3: CASSQISLDNEQFF
V: TRBV28; J: TRBJ2-7; D: TRBD1; size: NA; length: 12; DNA: TGTGCCAGCAATGGACAGGGATACGAGCAGTACTTC; CDR3: CASNGQGYEQYF
V: TRBV28; J: TRBJ2-7; D: TRBD2; size: once; length: 15; DNA: TGTGCCAGCAGTTTAACTAGCGGAGACTCCTACGAGCAGTACTTC; CDR3: CASSLTSGDSYEQYF
V: TRBV30; J: TRBJ2-7; D: NA; size: NA; length: 13; DNA: TGTGCCTGGAGTACGAGGGGGTGGGGTGAGCAGTACTTC; CDR3: CAWSTRGWGEQYF
V: TRBV7-2; J: TRBJ2-1; D: TRBD2; size: few; length: 14; DNA: TGTGCCAGCAGCGTAAGCGGGAGTTCTGATGAGCAGTTCTTC; CDR3: CASSVSGSSDEQFF
V: TRBV10-3; J: TRBJ2-1; D: NA; size: NA; length: 13; DNA: TGTGCCATCAGCGGACTCCCGGAGGGGGAGCAGTTCTTC; CDR3: CAISGLPEGEQFF
V: TRBV18; J: TRBJ2-7; D: TRBD1; size: many; length: 15; DNA: TGTGCCAGCTCACCACCGGGACAGGGCCCCTACGAGCAGTACTTC; CDR3: CASSPPGQGPYEQYF
V: TRBV19; J: TRBJ2-1; D: TRBD1; size: NA; length: 16; DNA: TGTGCCAGTAGTTCCAACAGGGGCGAGATGGTAAATGAGCAGTTCTTC; CDR3: CASSSNRGEMVNEQFF
V: TRBV28; J: TRBJ2-7; D: NA; size: NA; length: 12; DNA: TGTGCCAGCAGTCTAGCGCCCTACGAGCAGTACTTC; CDR3: CASSLAPYEQYF
V: TRBV4-3; J: TRBJ1-3; D: TRBD1; size: NA; length: 15; DNA: TGCGCCAGCAGCCTTGGGACAGGGGCTGGAAACACCATATATTTT; CDR3: CASSLGTGAGNTIYF
V: TRBV28; J: TRBJ1-5; D: NA; size: NA; length: 14; DNA: TGTGCCAGCATACAGGGAGGGAGCAATCAGCCCCAGCATTTT; CDR3: CASIQGGSNQPQHF
V: TRBV6-1; J: TRBJ2-6; D: NA; size: NA; length: 12; DNA: TGTGCCAGCAGTGAACTGCGTATCGGCCTGACTTTC; CDR3: CASSELRIGLTF
V: TRBV2; J: TRBJ2-7; D: NA; size: many; length: 15; DNA: TGTGCCAGCAGTGAATGGAGGACGTTAGACTACGAGCAGTACTTC; CDR3: CASSEWRTLDYEQYF
V: TRBV2; J: TRBJ1-5; D: TRBD1; size: NA; length: 14; DNA: TGTGCCAGCAGTCCACAGGGGGCAAGCCAGCCCCAGCATTTT; CDR3: CASSPQGASQPQHF
V: TRBV5-1; J: TRBJ2-3; D: TRBD2; size: NA; length: 15; DNA: TGCGCCAGCGGCCGGACTAGCGGTGCCACAGATACGCAGTATTTT; CDR3: CASGRTSGATDTQYF
V: TRBV28; J: TRBJ2-7; D: NA; size: few; length: 12; DNA: TGTGCCAGCAGGGAGGGGTCCTACGAGCAGTACTTC; CDR3: CASREGSYEQYF
V: TRBV9; J: TRBJ2-2; D: NA; size: few; length: 14; DNA: TGTGCCAGCAGCCCTCGAGGGGGAGCCGGGGAGCTGTTTTTT; CDR3: CASSPRGGAGELFF
V: TRBV11-1; J: TRBJ2-7; D: TRBD2; size: NA; length: 15; DNA: TGTGCCAGCAGCGGGACTAGCGCTACCTACTACGAGCAGTACTTC; CDR3: CASSGTSATYYEQYF
V: TRBV29-1; J: TRBJ2-5; D: TRBD2; size: NA; length: 16; DNA: TGCAGCGTTGAATGGGCGACTAGCGGGATGCGAGAGACCCAGTACTTC; CDR3: CSVEWATSGMRETQYF
V: TRBV6-5; J: TRBJ2-7; D: TRBD2; size: NA; length: 12; DNA: TGTGCCAGCACCGACCGGGGGGGTGAGCAGTACTTC; CDR3: CASTDRGGEQYF
V: TRBV27; J: TRBJ2-1; D: TRBD2; size: few; length: 15; DNA: TGTGCCAGCACTCCGGGGCTAGCGGGAGGGAATGAGCAGTTCTTC; CDR3: CASTPGLAGGNEQFF
V: TRBV7-2; J: TRBJ2-7; D: NA; size: few; length: 12; DNA: TGTGCCAGCAGCTCTCCCGCCTACGAGCAGTACTTC; CDR3: CASSSPAYEQYF
V: TRBV15; J: TRBJ1-1; D: NA; size: few; length: 12; DNA: TGTGCCACCAGCACCCAACAGGGAGACGCTTTCTTT; CDR3: CATSTQQGDAFF
V: TRBV7-2; J: TRBJ1-1; D: NA; size: NA; length: 13; DNA: TGTGCCAGCAGCCGACTTCGGAGCACTGAAGCTTTCTTT; CDR3: CASSRLRSTEAFF
V: TRBV30; J: TRBJ1-3; D: NA; size: NA; length: 15; DNA: TGTGCCTGGAGTTCTTGGAGCGGCGATGGAAACACCATATATTTT; CDR3: CAWSSWSGDGNTIYF